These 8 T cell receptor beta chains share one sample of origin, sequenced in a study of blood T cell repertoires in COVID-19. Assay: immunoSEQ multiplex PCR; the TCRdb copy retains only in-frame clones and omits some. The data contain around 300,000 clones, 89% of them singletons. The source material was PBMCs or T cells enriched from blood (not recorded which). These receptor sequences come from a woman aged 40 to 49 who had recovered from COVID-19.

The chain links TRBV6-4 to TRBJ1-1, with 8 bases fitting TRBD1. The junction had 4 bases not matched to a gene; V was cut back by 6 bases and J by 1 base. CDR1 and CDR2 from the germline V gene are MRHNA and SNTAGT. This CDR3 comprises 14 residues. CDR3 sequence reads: CASRDRAGNTEAFF. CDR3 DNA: TGTGCCAGCAGGGACAGGGCGGGGAACACTGAAGCTTTCTTT.

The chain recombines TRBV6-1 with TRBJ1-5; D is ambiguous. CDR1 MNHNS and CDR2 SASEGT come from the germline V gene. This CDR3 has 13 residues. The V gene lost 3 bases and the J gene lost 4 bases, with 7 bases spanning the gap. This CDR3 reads CASSDARNQPQHF. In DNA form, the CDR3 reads TGTGCCAGCAGTGATGCCAGGAATCAGCCCCAGCATTTT.

Here the CDR3 reads CASRTPPEGGYTF. As DNA, the CDR3 is TGTGCCAGCAGGACCCCGCCGGAGGGCGGCTACACCTTC. The V gene is TRBV6-5, the J gene TRBJ1-2; D unclear. The ends were cut back, 6 bases at V and 8 bases at J, with 16 bases in the middle. The CDR3 runs 13 residues. Germline V gene lookup returns CDR1 MNHEY and CDR2 SVGAGI.

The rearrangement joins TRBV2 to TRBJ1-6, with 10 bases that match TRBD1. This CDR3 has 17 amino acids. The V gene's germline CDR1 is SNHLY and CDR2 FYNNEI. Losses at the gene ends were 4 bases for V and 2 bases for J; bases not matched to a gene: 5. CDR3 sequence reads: CASSAGQGITYNSPLHF. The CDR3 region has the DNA TGTGCCAGCAGTGCGGGACAGGGGATCACCTATAATTCACCCCTCCACTTT.

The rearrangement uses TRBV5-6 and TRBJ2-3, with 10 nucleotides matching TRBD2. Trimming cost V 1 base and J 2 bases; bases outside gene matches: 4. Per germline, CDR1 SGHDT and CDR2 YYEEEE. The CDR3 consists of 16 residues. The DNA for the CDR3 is TGTGCCAGCAGCTTGAGGCTAGCGGGGGTCACAGATACGCAGTATTTT. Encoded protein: CASSLRLAGVTDTQYF.

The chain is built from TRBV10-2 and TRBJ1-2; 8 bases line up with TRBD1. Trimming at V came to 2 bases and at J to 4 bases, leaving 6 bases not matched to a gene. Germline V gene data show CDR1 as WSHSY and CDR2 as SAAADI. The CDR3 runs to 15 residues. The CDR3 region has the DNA TGCGCCAGCAGTGAGCCTTCTACAGGGGGCTATGGCTACACCTTC. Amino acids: CASSEPSTGGYGYTF.

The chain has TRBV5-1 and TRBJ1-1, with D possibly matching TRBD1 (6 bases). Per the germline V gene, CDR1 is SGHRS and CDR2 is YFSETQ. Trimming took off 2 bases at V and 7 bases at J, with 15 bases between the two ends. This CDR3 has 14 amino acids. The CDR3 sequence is CASSLPGEANEAFF. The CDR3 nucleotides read TGCGCCAGCAGCTTACCAGGGGAAGCCAATGAAGCTTTCTTT.

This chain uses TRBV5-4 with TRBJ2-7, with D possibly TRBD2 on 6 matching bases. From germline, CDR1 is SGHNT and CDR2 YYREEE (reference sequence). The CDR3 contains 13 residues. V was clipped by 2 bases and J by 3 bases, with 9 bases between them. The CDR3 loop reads CASSLDGSYEQYF. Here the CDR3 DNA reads TGTGCCAGCAGCTTAGACGGGAGCTACGAGCAGTACTTC.